The 2 T cell receptor beta chains listed next were all sequenced from one sample in a study of OX40 agonist ivuxolimab in advanced cancers. Sequenced by immunoSEQ multiplex PCR; TCRdb stores in-frame clones only, minus some. The sample records 60,000 to 85,000 clones, over 70% being singletons. The sequenced sample was CD4+ or CD8+ T cells sorted from blood, obtained in a trial of the OX40 agonist ivuxolimab. The receptors come from an adult with an advanced solid tumor such as melanoma, head and neck, liver or kidney cancer.

The V gene is TRBV5-1, the J gene TRBJ2-5; possible D gene TRBD2, 8 bases. Per the germline V gene, CDR1 is SGHRS and CDR2 is YFSETQ. Trimming removed 4 bases at V and 1 base at J, with 14 bases between. There are 15 residues in the CDR3. Here the CDR3 reads CASSVQGTSQETQYF. The CDR3 DNA reads as TGCGCCAGCAGCGTACAGGGGACTAGCCAAGAGACCCAGTACTTC. The complete variable domain, with remaining parts taken from reference TRBV5-1 and TRBJ2-5, reads KAGVTQTPRYLIKTRGQQVTLSCSPISGHRSVSWYQQTPGQGLQFLFEYFSETQRNKGNFPGRFSGRQFSNSRSEMNVSTLELGDSALYLCASSVQGTSQETQYFGPGTRLLVL.

DNA of the CDR3: TGTGCCAGCAGCGAAAGGACTGGGAAGGGCGACGAGCAGTACTTC. This translates into CASSERTGKGDEQYF. The chain has TRBV7-9 and TRBJ2-7, with a tentative D call TRBD2 (5 bases). The length of the CDR3 is 15 residues. CDR1 SEHNR and CDR2 FQNEAQ come from the germline V gene (reference sequence). The ends were cut back, 5 bases at V and 5 bases at J, with 19 bases in the middle.